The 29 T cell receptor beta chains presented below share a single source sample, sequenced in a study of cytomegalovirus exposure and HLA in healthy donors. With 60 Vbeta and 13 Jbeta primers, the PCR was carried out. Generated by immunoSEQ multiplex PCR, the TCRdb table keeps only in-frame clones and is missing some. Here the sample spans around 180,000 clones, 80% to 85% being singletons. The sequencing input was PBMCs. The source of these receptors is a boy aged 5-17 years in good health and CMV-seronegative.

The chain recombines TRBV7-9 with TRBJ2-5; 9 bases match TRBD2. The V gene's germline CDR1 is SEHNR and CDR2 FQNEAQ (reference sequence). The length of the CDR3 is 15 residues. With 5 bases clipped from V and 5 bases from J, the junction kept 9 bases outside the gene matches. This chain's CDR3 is CASSQPGLAMETQYF. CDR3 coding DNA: TGTGCCAGCAGCCAACCGGGACTAGCTATGGAGACCCAGTACTTC.

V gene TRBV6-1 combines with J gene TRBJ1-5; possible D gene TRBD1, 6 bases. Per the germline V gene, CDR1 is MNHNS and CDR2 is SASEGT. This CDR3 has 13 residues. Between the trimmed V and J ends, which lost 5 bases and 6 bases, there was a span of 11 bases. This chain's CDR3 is CASSSIRGQPQHF. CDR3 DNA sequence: TGTGCCAGCAGTAGTATCAGGGGTCAGCCCCAGCATTTT.

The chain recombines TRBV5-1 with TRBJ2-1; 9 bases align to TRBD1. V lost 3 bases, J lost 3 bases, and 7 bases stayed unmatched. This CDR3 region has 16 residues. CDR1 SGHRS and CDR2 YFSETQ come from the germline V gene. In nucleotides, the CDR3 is TGCGCCAGCAGCTGGAAGGGACAGGGTGGCTACAATGAGCAGTTCTTC. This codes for CASSWKGQGGYNEQFF.

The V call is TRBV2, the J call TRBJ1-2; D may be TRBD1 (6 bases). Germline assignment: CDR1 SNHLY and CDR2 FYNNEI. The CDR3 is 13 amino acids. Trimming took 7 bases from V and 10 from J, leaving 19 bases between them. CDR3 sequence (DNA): TGTGCCAGCATCCGGACAGAGACTCCTTTCTACACCTTC. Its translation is CASIRTETPFYTF.

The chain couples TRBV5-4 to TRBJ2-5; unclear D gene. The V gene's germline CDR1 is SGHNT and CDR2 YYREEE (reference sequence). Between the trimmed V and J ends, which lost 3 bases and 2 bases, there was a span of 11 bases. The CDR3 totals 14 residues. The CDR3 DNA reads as TGTGCCAGCAGCTCTGAAGAACTACAAGAGACCCAGTACTTC. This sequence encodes CASSSEELQETQYF.

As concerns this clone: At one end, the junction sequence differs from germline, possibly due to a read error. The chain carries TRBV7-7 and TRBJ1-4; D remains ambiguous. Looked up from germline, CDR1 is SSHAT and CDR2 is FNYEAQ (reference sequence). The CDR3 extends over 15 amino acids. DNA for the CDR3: TGTGCTAGCAGCTTAGGGCCGGGATTTAATGAAAAACTGTTTTTT. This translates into CASSLGPGFNEKLFF.

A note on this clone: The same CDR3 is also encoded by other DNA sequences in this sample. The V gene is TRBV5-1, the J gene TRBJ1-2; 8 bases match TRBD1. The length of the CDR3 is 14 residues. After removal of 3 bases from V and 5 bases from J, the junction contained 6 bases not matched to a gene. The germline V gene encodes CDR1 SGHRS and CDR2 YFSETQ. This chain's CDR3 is CASSYGGQGYGYTF. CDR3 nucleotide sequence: TGCGCCAGCAGCTACGGAGGACAGGGTTATGGCTACACCTTC.

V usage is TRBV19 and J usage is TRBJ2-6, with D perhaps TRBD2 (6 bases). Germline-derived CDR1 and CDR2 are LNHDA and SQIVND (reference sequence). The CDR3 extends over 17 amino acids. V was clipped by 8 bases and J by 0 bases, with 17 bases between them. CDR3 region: CASRTEGTYSGANVLTF. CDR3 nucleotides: TGTGCCAGTCGCACGGAGGGGACTTACTCTGGGGCCAACGTCCTGACTTTC.

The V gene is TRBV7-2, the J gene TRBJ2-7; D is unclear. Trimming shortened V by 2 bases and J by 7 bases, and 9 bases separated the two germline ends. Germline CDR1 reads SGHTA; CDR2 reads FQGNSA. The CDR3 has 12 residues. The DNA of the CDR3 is TGTGCCAGCAGCTTATCCGGTTGGGAGCAGTACTTC. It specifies CASSLSGWEQYF.

Written as DNA, the CDR3 is TGTGCCATCAGAAACAGTCCCGGCTACACCTTC. Translation gives CAIRNSPGYTF. The J gene is TRBJ1-2, the V gene TRBV10-3; D gene unclear. Germline CDR1 and CDR2: ENHRY and SYGVKD. There are 11 residues in the CDR3. Deletions cut 6 bases from V and 8 bases from J, with 10 bases between.

CDR3 region: CASSFAGSQPQHF. CDR3 DNA sequence: TGTGCCAGCAGCTTCGCTGGGAGCCAGCCCCAGCATTTT. The rearrangement uses TRBV5-6 and TRBJ1-5; D remains unclear. The CDR3 spans 13 residues. Germline V gene sequence: CDR1 SGHDT, CDR2 YYEEEE. Trimming left V 2 bases short and J 7 bases short, with 10 bases between.

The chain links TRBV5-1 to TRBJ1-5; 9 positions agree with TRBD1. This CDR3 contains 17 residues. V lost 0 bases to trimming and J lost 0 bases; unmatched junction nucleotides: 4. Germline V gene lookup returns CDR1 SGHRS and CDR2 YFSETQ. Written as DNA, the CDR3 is TGCGCCAGCAGCTTGGGGACAGGGGCGCATAGCAATCAGCCCCAGCATTTT. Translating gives CASSLGTGAHSNQPQHF.

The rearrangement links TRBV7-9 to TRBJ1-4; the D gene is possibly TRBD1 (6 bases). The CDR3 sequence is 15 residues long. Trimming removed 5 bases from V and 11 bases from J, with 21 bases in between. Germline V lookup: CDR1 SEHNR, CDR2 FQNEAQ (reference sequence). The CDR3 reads CASSPKGGTGLKLFF. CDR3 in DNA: TGTGCCAGCAGCCCGAAGGGGGGGACCGGGTTGAAACTGTTTTTT. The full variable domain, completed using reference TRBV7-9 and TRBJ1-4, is DTGVSQNPRHKITKRGQNVTFRCDPISEHNRLYWYRQTLGQGPEFLTYFQNEAQLEKSRLLSDRFSAERPKGSFSTLEIQRTEQGDSAMYLCASSPKGGTGLKLFFGSGTQLSVL.

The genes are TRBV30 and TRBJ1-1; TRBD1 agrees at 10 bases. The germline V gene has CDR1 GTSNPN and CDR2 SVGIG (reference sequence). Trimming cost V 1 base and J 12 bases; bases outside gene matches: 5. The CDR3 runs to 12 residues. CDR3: CAWSATGGSSFF. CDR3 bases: TGTGCCTGGAGTGCGACAGGGGGCTCCTCTTTCTTT.

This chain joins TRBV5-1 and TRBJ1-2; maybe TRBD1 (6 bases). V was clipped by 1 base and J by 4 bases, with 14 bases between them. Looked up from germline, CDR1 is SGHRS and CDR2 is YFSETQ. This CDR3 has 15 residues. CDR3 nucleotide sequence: TGCGCCAGCAGCTTGTTGCCAGGGGAGACCTATGGCTACACCTTC. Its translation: CASSLLPGETYGYTF.

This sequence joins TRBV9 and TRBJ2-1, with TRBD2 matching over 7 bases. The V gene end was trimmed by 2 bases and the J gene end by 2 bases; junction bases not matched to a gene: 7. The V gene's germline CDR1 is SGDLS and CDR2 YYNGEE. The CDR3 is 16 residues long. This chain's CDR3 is CASSVGSGLAYNEQFF. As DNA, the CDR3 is TGTGCCAGCAGCGTGGGGTCCGGACTAGCCTACAATGAGCAGTTCTTC.

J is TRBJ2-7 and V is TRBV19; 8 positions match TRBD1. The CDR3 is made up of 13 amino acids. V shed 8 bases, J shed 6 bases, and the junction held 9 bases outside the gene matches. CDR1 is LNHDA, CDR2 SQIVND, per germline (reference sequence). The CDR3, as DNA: TGTGCCAGTCTGACAGGGGATTGGGCCGAGCAGTACTTC. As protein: CASLTGDWAEQYF.

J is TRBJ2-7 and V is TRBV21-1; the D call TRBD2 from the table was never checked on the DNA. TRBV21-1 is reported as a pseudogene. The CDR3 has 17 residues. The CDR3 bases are TGTGCCAGCAGCGAACTCAGGCGACTAGCGGGGATCTACGAGCAGTACTTC. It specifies CASSELRRLAGIYEQYF.

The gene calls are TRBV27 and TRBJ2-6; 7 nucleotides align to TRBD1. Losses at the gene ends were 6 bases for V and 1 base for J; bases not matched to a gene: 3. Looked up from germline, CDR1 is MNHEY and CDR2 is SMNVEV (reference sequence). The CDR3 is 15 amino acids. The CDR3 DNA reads TGTGCCAGCAGCTCAGGGGGTTCTGGGGCCAACGTCCTGACTTTC. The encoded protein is CASSSGGSGANVLTF. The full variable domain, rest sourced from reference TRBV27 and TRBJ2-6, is EAQVTQNPRYLITVTGKKLTVTCSQNMNHEYMSWYRQDPGLGLRQIYYSMNVEVTDKGDVPEGYKVSRKEKRNFPLILESPSPNQTSLYFCASSSGGSGANVLTFGAGSRLTVL.

The CDR3 region is CASSQGLGQDSNYGYTF. CDR3 sequence (DNA): TGTGCCAGCAGCCAGGGTCTGGGACAGGATTCTAACTATGGCTACACCTTC. This chain connects TRBV14 to TRBJ1-2, with 8 nucleotides matching TRBD1. Looked up from germline, CDR1 is SGHDN and CDR2 is FVKESK. The CDR3 spans 17 residues. With V trimmed by 3 bases and J by 0 bases, 9 bases remained unmatched.

In nucleotides, the CDR3 is TGTGCCAGCAGATCCGGGAGCAGCCCGTACAATGAGCAGTTCTTC. Translated: CASRSGSSPYNEQFF. The rearrangement uses TRBV5-4 and TRBJ2-1, with D tentatively TRBD2 (6 bases). Between the trimmed V and J ends, which lost 5 bases and 4 bases, there was a span of 16 bases. The V gene's germline CDR1 is SGHNT and CDR2 YYREEE (reference sequence). The CDR3 consists of 15 residues.

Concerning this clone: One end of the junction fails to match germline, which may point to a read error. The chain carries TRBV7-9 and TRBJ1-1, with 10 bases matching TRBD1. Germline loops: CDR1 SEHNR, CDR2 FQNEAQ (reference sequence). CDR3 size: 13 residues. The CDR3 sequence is CSSRDRGGVEAFF. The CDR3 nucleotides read TGTTCCAGCAGGGACAGGGGAGGCGTGGAAGCTTTCTTT.

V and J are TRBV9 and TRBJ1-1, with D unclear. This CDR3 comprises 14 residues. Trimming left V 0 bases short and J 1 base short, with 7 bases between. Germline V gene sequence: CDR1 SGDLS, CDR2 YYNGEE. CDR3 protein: CASSVEWANTEAFF. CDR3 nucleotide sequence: TGTGCCAGCAGCGTAGAGTGGGCGAACACTGAAGCTTTCTTT.

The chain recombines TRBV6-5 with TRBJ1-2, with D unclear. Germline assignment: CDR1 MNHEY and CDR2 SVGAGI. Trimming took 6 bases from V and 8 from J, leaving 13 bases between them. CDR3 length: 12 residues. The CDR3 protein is CASRTTGWGYTF. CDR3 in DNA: TGTGCCAGCAGGACCACGGGTTGGGGCTACACCTTC.

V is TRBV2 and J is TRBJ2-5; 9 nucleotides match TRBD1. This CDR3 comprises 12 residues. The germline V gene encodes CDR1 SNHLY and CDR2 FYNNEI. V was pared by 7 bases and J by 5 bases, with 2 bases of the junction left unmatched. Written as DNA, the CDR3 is TGTGCCAGCACCGACAGGGGGGAGACCCAGTACTTC. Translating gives CASTDRGETQYF.

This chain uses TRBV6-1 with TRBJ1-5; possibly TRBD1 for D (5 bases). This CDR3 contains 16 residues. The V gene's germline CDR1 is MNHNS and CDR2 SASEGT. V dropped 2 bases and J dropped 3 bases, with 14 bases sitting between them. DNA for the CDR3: TGTGCCAGCAGTGAAATGGGGGGAATGGTCAATCAGCCCCAGCATTTT. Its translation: CASSEMGGMVNQPQHF.

This CDR3 is CASSYGSNGETQYF. CDR3 DNA: TGTGCCAGCAGTTACGGTTCGAACGGGGAGACCCAGTACTTC. The chain has TRBV6-5 and TRBJ2-5, with no clear D. Germline CDR1 and CDR2: MNHEY and SVGAGI. The CDR3 runs to 14 residues. Trimming took 2 bases from V and 5 from J, leaving 12 bases between them.

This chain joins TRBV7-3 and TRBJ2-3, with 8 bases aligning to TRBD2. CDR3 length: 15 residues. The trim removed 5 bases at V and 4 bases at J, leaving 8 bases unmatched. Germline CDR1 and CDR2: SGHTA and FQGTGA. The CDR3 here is CASSVTGGNADTQYF. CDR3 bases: TGTGCCAGCAGCGTTACGGGAGGGAACGCAGATACGCAGTATTTT.

The CDR3 DNA is TGTGCCTGGACCCCCGGAGGGGATCGTGGCTACACCTTC. This encodes CAWTPGGDRGYTF. The chain joins TRBV30 to TRBJ1-2; D perhaps matches TRBD1 (5 bases). V gave up 4 bases and J gave up 7 bases, with 16 bases separating them. CDR1 is GTSNPN and CDR2 is SVGIG in the germline V gene (reference sequence). CDR3 length equals 13 residues. The full variable domain, in which reference TRBV30 and TRBJ1-2 provide the parts outside the CDR3, is SQTIHQWPATLVQPVGSPLSLECTVEGTSNPNLYWYRQAAGRGLQLLFYSVGIGQISSEVPQNLSASRPQDRQFILSSKKLLLSDSGFYLCAWTPGGDRGYTFGSGTRLTVV.